This entry features one T cell receptor beta chain sequence. The antigen is not known. Sequenced by immunoSEQ multiplex PCR; TCRdb stores in-frame clones only, minus some. The sample holds 1,600 or so clones, roughly 52% seen once. This entry comes from a study of Tregs in tolerant kidney transplant recipients. Across the study: CD4+CD25+CD127- cells came from approximately three-day belatacept mixed lymphocyte reactions, some with approximately five-day graft donor restimulation. Recipient cells were told from donor cells by antibody staining.

Germline V CDR1 and CDR2: SGHVS, FNYEAQ. V was cut by 5 bases and J by 8 bases, with 12 bases left in between. This CDR3 comprises 12 residues. General study results and limits: Findings come from small patient numbers and require larger validation. Expanding Tregs on activated donor B cells appeared to best identify donor-specific TCRbeta clones.

The source material was Tregs from blood cultured with allogeneic cells. The chain employs TRBV7-6 and TRBJ1-2, with D uncertain. This TCR was recovered from a human donor in good health. The CDR3 bases are TGTGCCAGCAGCCCTCTTCGATTCGGCTACACCTTC. Translating it yields CASSPLRFGYTF.